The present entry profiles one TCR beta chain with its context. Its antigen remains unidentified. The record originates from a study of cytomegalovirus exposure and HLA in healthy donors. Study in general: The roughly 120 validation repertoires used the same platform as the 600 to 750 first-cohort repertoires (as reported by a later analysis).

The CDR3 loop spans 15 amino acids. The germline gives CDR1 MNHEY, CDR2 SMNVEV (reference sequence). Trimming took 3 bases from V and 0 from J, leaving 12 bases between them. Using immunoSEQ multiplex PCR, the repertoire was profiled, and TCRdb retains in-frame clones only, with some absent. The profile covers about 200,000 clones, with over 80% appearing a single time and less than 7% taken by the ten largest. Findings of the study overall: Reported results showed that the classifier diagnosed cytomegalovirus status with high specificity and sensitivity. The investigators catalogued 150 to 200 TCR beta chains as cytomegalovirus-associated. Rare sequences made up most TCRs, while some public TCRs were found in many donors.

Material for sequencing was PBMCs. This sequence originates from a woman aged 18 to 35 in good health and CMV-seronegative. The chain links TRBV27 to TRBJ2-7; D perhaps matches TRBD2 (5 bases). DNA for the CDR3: TGTGCCAGCAGTTTTTCGCGGGTGGGCTCCTACGAGCAGTACTTC. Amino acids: CASSFSRVGSYEQYF.